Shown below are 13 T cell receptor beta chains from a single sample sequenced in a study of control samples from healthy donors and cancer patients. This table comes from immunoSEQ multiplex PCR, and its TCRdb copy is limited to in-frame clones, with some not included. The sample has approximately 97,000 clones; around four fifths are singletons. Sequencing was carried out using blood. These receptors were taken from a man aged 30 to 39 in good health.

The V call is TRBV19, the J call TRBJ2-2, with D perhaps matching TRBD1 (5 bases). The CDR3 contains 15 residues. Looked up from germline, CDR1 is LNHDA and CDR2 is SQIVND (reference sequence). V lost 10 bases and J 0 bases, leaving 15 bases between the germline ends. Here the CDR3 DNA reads TGTGCCACCGCCCAGGGATTTTCGAACACCGGGGAGCTGTTTTTT. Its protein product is CATAQGFSNTGELFF.

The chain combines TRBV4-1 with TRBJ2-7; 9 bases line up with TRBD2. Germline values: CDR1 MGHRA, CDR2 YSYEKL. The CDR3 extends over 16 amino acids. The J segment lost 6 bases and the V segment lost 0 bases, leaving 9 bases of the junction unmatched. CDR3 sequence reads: CASSQDHGGGAREQYF. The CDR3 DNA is TGCGCCAGCAGCCAAGATCACGGCGGGGGGGCCCGCGAGCAGTACTTC.

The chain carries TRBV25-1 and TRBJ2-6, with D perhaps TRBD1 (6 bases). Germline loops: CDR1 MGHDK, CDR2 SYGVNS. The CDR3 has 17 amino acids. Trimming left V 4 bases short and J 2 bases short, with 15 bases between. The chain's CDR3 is CASSGALDRTGANVLTF. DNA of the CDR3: TGTGCCAGCAGTGGCGCCCTAGACAGGACTGGGGCCAACGTCCTGACTTTC.

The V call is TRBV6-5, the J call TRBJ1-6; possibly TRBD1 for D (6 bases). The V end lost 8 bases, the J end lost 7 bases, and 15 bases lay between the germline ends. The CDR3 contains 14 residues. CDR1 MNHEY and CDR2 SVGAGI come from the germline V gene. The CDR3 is CASSLGGPNSPLHF. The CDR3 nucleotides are TGTGCCAGCTCCCTGGGGGGGCCCAATTCACCCCTCCACTTT.

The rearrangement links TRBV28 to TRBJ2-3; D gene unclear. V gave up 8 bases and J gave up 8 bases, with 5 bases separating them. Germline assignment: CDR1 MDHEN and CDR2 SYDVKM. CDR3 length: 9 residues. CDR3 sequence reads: CASWGTQYF. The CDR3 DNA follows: TGTGCCAGCTGGGGTACGCAGTATTTT.

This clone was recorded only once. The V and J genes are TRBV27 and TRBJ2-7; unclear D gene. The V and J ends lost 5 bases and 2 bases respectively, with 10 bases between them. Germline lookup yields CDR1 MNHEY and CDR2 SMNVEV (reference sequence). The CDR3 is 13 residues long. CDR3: CASSMDATYEQYF. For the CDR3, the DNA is TGTGCCAGCAGTATGGACGCAACCTACGAGCAGTACTTC.

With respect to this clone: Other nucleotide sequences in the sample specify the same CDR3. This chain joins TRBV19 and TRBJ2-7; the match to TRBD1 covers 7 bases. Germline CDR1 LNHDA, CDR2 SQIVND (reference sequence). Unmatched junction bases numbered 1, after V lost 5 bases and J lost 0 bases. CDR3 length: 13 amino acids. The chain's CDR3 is CASSRDSSYEQYF. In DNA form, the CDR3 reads TGTGCCAGTAGTCGGGACAGCTCCTACGAGCAGTACTTC.

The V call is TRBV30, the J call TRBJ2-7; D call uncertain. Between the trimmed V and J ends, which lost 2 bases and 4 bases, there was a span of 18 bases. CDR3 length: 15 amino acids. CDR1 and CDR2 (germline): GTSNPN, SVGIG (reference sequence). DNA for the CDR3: TGTGCCTGGAGTAATTCAGATCTGTGGCGTTACGAGCAGTACTTC. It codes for CAWSNSDLWRYEQYF.

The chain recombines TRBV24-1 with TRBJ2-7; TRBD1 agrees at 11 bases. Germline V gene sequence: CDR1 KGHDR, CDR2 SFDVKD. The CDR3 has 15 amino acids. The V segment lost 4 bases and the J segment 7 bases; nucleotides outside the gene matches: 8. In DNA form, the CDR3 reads TGTGCCACCAGTGACCCAGGACAGGGGGCTGAGGAGCAGTACTTC. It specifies CATSDPGQGAEEQYF.

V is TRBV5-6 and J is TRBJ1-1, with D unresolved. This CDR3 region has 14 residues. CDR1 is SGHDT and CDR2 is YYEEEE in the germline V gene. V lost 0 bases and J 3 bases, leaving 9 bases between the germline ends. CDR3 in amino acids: CASSLARGDTEAFF. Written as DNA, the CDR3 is TGTGCCAGCAGCTTGGCTCGCGGGGACACTGAAGCTTTCTTT.

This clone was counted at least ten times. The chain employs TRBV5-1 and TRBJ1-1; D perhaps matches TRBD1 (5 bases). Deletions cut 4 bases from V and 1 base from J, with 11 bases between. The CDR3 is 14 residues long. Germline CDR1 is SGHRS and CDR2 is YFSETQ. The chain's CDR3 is CASSARGSNTEAFF. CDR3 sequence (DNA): TGCGCCAGCAGCGCCCGGGGGTCGAACACTGAAGCTTTCTTT.

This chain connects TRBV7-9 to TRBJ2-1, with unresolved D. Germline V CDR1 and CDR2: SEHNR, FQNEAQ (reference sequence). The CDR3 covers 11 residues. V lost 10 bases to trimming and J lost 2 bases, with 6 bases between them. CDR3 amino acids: CATLAYNEQFF. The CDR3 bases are TGTGCCACCTTGGCCTACAATGAGCAGTTCTTC.

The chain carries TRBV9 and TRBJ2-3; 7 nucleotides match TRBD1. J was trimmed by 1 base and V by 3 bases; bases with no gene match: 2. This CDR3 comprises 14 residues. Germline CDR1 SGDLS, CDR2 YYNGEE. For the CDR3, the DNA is TGTGCCAGCAGCGCTGACAGGGGCACAGATACGCAGTATTTT. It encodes CASSADRGTDTQYF.